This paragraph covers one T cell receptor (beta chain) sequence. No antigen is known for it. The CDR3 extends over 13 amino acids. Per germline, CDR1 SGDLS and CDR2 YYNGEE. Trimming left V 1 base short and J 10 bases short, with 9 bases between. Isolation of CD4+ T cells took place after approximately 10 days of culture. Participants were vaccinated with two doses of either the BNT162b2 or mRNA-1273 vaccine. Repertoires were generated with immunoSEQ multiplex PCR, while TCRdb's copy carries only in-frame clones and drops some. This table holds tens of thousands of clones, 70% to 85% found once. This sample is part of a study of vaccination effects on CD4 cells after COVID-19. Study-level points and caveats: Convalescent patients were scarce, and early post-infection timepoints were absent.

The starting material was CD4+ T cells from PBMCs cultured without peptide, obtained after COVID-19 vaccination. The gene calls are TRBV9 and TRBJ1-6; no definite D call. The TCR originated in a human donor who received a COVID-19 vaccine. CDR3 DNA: TGTGCCAGCAGCGTATCTGCGAACTCACCCCTCCACTTT. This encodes CASSVSANSPLHF.